This T cell receptor beta chain was sequenced in a study of naive and memory T cell subsets. Points on this clonotype: Its specificity is not known.

There are 14 residues in the CDR3. The germline CDR1 and CDR2 sequences are MNHEY and SVGAGI. The ends lost 6 bases at V and 4 bases at J; junction bases unmatched: 6. Whole-study results and caveats: Especially in CD8 cells, naive repertoires contained a few larger clonotypes, possibly CD45RA-re-expressing memory cells.

CD4 T cells were positively selected, then CD8 T cells from the CD4-negative fraction. An equimolar mix of two oligonucleotides served as the beta constant-region primer for TRBC1 and TRBC2. Four rounds of PCR amplified the ligated cDNA using nested alpha and beta constant-region primers plus SP2. TCRdb processed the UMI-ligation and nested PCR reads anew with MiXCR; each CDR3 protein has one entry. The profile shows under 150,000 distinct CDR3 sequences, approximately 21% of them singletons. Source material: naive CD8+ T cells from blood. The clonotype originates from a human donor in good health. The chain is built from TRBV6-5 and TRBJ1-5; 7 bases line up with TRBD1. CDR3 sequence: CASSHGDSNQPQHF. The CDR3 DNA sequence: TGTGCCAGCAGCCACGGGGACAGTAATCAGCCCCAGCATTTT.